The source of this T cell receptor beta chain is a study of CD8+CD57+ T cells in acquired aplastic anemia. Across the study: DNA recovered from sorted CD4+ and CD8+ cells had a mean of around 3.2 ug.

As for this clonotype: Its specificity is not known.

Study results and caveats: Patients had twenty-nine CD8+ CDR3 sequences in common with controls (the shared set).

TCR beta VDJ and CDR3 profiles were obtained from a genomic DNA template. From the reads, TCRdb called clonotypes with MiXCR, one entry per CDR3 protein. The sample lists some 410,000 distinct CDR3 sequences, around 72% occurring once. Germline V gene data show CDR1 as SGHTA and CDR2 as FQGTGA. There are 15 residues in the CDR3. Trimming pared 5 bases from V and 5 bases from J, leaving 18 bases between. This clonotype was sampled from a human donor in good health, serving as a control. The sample was sorted CD4+, CD8+, or CD8+CD57+ T cells (not recorded which) from PBMCs. The rearrangement links TRBV7-3 to TRBJ1-1, with D unresolved. CDR3 in amino acids: CASSVSRKRTTEAFF. In DNA, the CDR3 is TGTGCCAGCAGCGTAAGCAGGAAACGTACGACTGAAGCTTTCTTT.